These T cell receptor beta chains were read from a single sample in a study of blood T cell repertoires in COVID-19. Assay used: immunoSEQ multiplex PCR; TCRdb lists only in-frame clones, some missing. The sample lists about 370,000 clones; 70% to 90% were seen once. Source material: peripheral blood. These receptor sequences come from a woman in her twenties or thirties with COVID-19, enrolled during active disease. CDR3s leave out the opening cysteine and the closing phenylalanine or tryptophan. Size tells how often a clone was seen (once, few, many) or the class of an expanded clone, and some rows leave it out.

v_gene,len,abundance,j_gene,CDR3aa
TRBV7-6,14,.,TRBJ2-1,ASSLTLRRDLNEQF
TRBV2,12,.,TRBJ2-3,ASREGQGRNTQY
TRBV19,14,.,TRBJ1-2,ASSRFNRGQSYGYT
TRBV2,11,.,TRBJ2-7,ASSGQGTYEQY
TRBV7-8,11,.,TRBJ1-2,ASSPRDFYGYT
TRBV7-2,14,.,TRBJ1-1,ASSYHPRGVKTEAF
TRBV7-2,14,.,TRBJ2-1,ASSIPGAGDYNEQF
TRBV27,14,.,TRBJ2-2,ASSRARGGRAGELF
TRBV6-2/TRBV6-3,11,.,TRBJ1-1,ASSLRGATEAF
TRBV9,11,.,TRBJ2-5,ASSVDGRETQY
TRBV27,13,.,TRBJ2-2,ASSSRRSPPGELF
TRBV29-1,12,.,TRBJ2-5,SVAPLGTEETQY
TRBV6-5,12,.,TRBJ2-3,ASSYGRAADTQY
TRBV15,14,.,TRBJ2-3,ATSRGNSENTDTQY
TRBV5-1,16,.,TRBJ1-1,ASSLEGQGAGMNTEAF
TRBV6-5,10,once,TRBJ2-1,ASSSRDNEQF
TRBV19,13,.,TRBJ2-1,ASSSRLAGETEQF
TRBV5-6,12,.,TRBJ2-3,ASSFFGLLDTQY
TRBV5-1,14,.,TRBJ2-3,ASSFNPSGSTDTQY
TRBV5-1,15,.,TRBJ1-4,ASSLVGTGGRYEKLF
TRBV5-8,14,.,TRBJ2-3,ASSLVVLASTDTQY
TRBV27,14,.,TRBJ2-1,ASRTTGTKIYNEQF
TRBV18,11,.,TRBJ2-7,ASSPQDRVRQY
TRBV11-3,17,.,TRBJ2-3,ASRRGQFLSQWEPDTQY
TRBV29-1,11,once,TRBJ1-2,SARDSDNYGYT
TRBV3-1/TRBV3-2,10,.,TRBJ1-6,ASSHRNSPLH
TRBV11-2,16,.,TRBJ1-1,ASSLDRSGSGGLTEAF
TRBV7-9,14,.,TRBJ2-5,ASSLAAGGSKETQY
TRBV7-9,12,.,TRBJ1-2,ASSPRDRGNGYT
TRBV11-2,12,.,TRBJ1-6,ASSLAADNSPLH
TRBV2,15,.,TRBJ2-2,ASQQTRGLPNTGELF
TRBV27,14,.,TRBJ2-3,ASSDTGQGASDTQY
TRBV7-9,13,.,TRBJ2-5,ASSSTGTGKETQY
TRBV5-1,12,.,TRBJ2-5,ASSLGTGQETQY
TRBV30,13,.,TRBJ2-1,AWSVASGRWNEQF
TRBV3-1/TRBV3-2,12,.,TRBJ2-3,ASSQNERADTQY
TRBV5-5,13,.,TRBJ1-2,ASSLSPRGRYGYT
TRBV28,12,.,TRBJ1-5,ASSLIGSNQPQH
TRBV5-6,9,.,TRBJ1-1,ASTGNTEAF
TRBV11-2,14,.,TRBJ1-1,ASSSWPDREGTEAF
TRBV7-6,14,.,TRBJ1-1,ASSQDRGHMNTEAF
TRBV25-1,14,.,TRBJ2-1,ASSALLGSGYNEQF
TRBV30,12,.,TRBJ1-6,AWSVSGGISPLH
TRBV9,9,few,TRBJ2-1,ASSVPYEQF